One sample yielded the 20 T cell receptor beta chains listed below, sequenced in a study of molecular identifiers for immune sequencing clone quantification. MiXCR, run by TCRdb on the PCR reads, gives a single entry per CDR3 protein. The sample has 400,000 to 600,000 distinct CDR3 sequences, roughly 26% seen once. What was sequenced was naive CD8+ T cells from blood, with Jurkat cell RNA spiked in. Subset of the sample: FACS-sorted CD8+CD4-CCR7+CD45RA+ naive T cells. The receptor set was obtained from a human donor in good health. Some libraries in this study had Jurkat cell RNA spiked in.

The rearrangement uses TRBV6-6 and TRBJ2-7; D possibly corresponds to TRBD2 (6 bases). Germline assignment: CDR1 MNHNY and CDR2 SVGAGI (reference sequence). Trimming left V 2 bases short and J 6 bases short, with 11 bases between. There are 13 residues in the CDR3. In nucleotides, the CDR3 is TGTGCCAGCAGTTACACAGCGGGCACCGAGCAGTACTTC. Its translation is CASSYTAGTEQYF.

There are many counts of this clonotype. The V and J genes are TRBV12-3 or TRBV12-4 and TRBJ2-3; D gene uncertain. The ends were cut back, 8 bases at V and 6 bases at J, with 21 bases in the middle. The CDR3 covers 15 residues. Here the CDR3 DNA reads TGTGCCAGCTCTCCATTTTTCCCCCCACATGATACGCAGTATTTT. Protein product: CASSPFFPPHDTQYF.

This clonotype was recorded only once. It is likely a read error: a sequence one base away is far more abundant. This chain joins TRBV27 and TRBJ1-1; perhaps TRBD1 as D (6 bases). The CDR3 has 14 amino acids. Germline loops: CDR1 MNHEY, CDR2 SMNVEV (reference sequence). The CDR3 nucleotides are TGTGCCAGCAGTTTGGGGGGCGCGGGGACTGATGCTTTCTTT. This gives the protein CASSLGGAGTDAFF.

This clonotype was observed at least ten times. The chain uses TRBV4-3 and TRBJ1-1; no clear D gene. The CDR3 has 15 residues. The V gene lost 2 bases and the J gene lost 4 bases, with 14 bases spanning the gap. Germline assignment: CDR1 LGHNA and CDR2 YSLEER. The CDR3 protein is CASSQWRGWGTEAFF. The CDR3 coding sequence is TGCGCCAGCAGCCAATGGCGGGGATGGGGCACTGAAGCTTTCTTT.

V gene TRBV15 combines with J gene TRBJ2-5; the match to TRBD1 covers 8 bases. V dropped 4 bases and J dropped 3; count of bases not matched to a gene: 10. CDR1 and CDR2 from the germline V gene are LNHNV and YYDKDF (reference sequence). The CDR3 extends over 16 amino acids. Here the CDR3 reads CATSTHKTGEEETQYF. As DNA, the CDR3 is TGTGCCACCAGCACCCACAAGACAGGGGAGGAAGAGACCCAGTACTTC.

The chain has TRBV11-2 and TRBJ2-1; 8 bases map to TRBD2. The V segment lost 5 bases and the J segment 1 base; nucleotides outside the gene matches: 10. The CDR3 runs 17 residues. The V gene's germline CDR1 is SGHAT and CDR2 FQNNGV. CDR3 loop: CASSQSPGLVSYNEQFF. The CDR3 DNA reads TGTGCCAGCAGCCAATCCCCGGGACTAGTTTCCTACAATGAGCAGTTCTTC.

This clonotype was detected many times. This chain joins TRBV18 and TRBJ2-7, with D possibly matching TRBD2 (5 bases). CDR3 size: 13 residues. V lost 0 bases, J lost 6 bases, and 9 bases lay in between. CDR1 and CDR2 (germline): KGHSH, LQKENI. As DNA, the CDR3 is TGTGCCAGCTCACCACCCCGGCTAGCCGAGCAGTACTTC. This gives the protein CASSPPRLAEQYF.

The genes are TRBV6-2 or TRBV6-3 and TRBJ2-1; 7 bases fit TRBD1. After removal of 7 bases from V and 10 bases from J, the junction contained 7 bases not matched to a gene. Germline CDR1 reads MNHEY; CDR2 reads SVGEGT. CDR3 length: 12 residues. DNA of the CDR3: TGTGCCAGCAAAATAGGGGGCGACGAGCAGTTCTTC. It encodes CASKIGGDEQFF.

The genes are TRBV7-6 and TRBJ1-6; D gene unclear. V lost 1 base, J lost 10 bases, and 11 bases lay in between. Germline loops: CDR1 SGHVS, CDR2 FNYEAQ. This CDR3 is 14 amino acids long. CDR3 sequence reads: CASSLGVGKSPLHF. Here the CDR3 DNA reads TGTGCCAGCAGCTTAGGCGTGGGCAAATCACCCCTCCACTTT. Drawing the rest from reference TRBV7-6 and TRBJ1-6, the complete variable domain is GAGVSQSPRYKVTKRGQDVALRCDPISGHVSLYWYRQALGQGPEFLTYFNYEAQQDKSGLPNDRFSAERPEGSISTLTIQRTEQRDSAMYRCASSLGVGKSPLHFGNGTRLTVT.

This clonotype was seen many times. As DNA, the CDR3 is TGTGCCAGCAGCCTAACCGACGGATCGAACACCGGGGAGCTGTTTTTT. It codes for CASSLTDGSNTGELFF. V gene TRBV14 combines with J gene TRBJ2-2; D not certain. The length of the CDR3 is 16 residues. V was clipped by 4 bases and J by 0 bases, with 12 bases between them. CDR1 is SGHDN, CDR2 FVKESK, per germline.

The rearrangement uses TRBV12-3 or TRBV12-4 and TRBJ1-4; 7 positions match TRBD1. The CDR3 contains 14 residues. Trimming cost V 6 bases and J 4 bases; bases outside gene matches: 5. The CDR3 region has the DNA TGTGCCAGCAGCCCGGGACAGCATAATGAAAAACTGTTTTTT. Translated: CASSPGQHNEKLFF.

At least ten counts were recorded for this clonotype. The chain uses TRBV4-1 and TRBJ2-7; D may be TRBD1 (6 bases). Germline CDR1 is MGHRA and CDR2 is YSYEKL. The CDR3 has 15 amino acids. Between the trimmed V and J ends, which lost 4 bases and 2 bases, there was a span of 15 bases. The CDR3 DNA follows: TGCGCCAGCAGCCTAACCGGGACATCCACCTACGAGCAGTACTTC. Translated, it gives CASSLTGTSTYEQYF.

The rearrangement uses TRBV4-3 and TRBJ1-1; weak D call: TRBD1 (6 bases). The CDR3 runs to 16 residues. V lost 0 bases and J 5 bases, leaving 16 bases between the germline ends. Germline V lookup: CDR1 LGHNA, CDR2 YSLEER. The CDR3 is CASSQDPGGGGTEAFF. CDR3 DNA: TGCGCCAGCAGCCAAGATCCGGGGGGCGGAGGGACTGAAGCTTTCTTT.

The chain joins TRBV7-6 to TRBJ2-7, with D possibly TRBD1 on 6 matching bases. V was shortened by 4 bases and J by 4 bases, with 17 bases between the two germline ends. The germline V gene encodes CDR1 SGHVS and CDR2 FNYEAQ. The CDR3 totals 15 residues. The CDR3 loop is CASSSGGGGSYEQYF. The CDR3, as DNA: TGTGCCAGCAGCTCCGGTGGGGGCGGAAGTTACGAGCAGTACTTC.

The CDR3 loop is CSARGIRVNTEAFF. In DNA form, the CDR3 reads TGCAGTGCTAGGGGTATCCGGGTGAACACTGAAGCTTTCTTT. The V gene is TRBV20-1, the J gene TRBJ1-1; D uncertain. The CDR3 has 14 amino acids. V was shortened by 3 bases and J by 0 bases, with 11 bases between the two germline ends. Germline lookup yields CDR1 DFQATT and CDR2 SNEGSKA (reference sequence).

The chain combines TRBV5-5 with TRBJ2-1, with 12 bases identical to TRBD2. The ends lost 3 bases at V and 8 bases at J; junction bases unmatched: 3. Germline values: CDR1 SGHKS, CDR2 YYEKEE (reference sequence). The CDR3 sequence is 14 residues long. The CDR3 protein is CASSWGLAGDEQFF. The DNA of the CDR3 is TGTGCCAGCAGCTGGGGACTAGCGGGCGATGAGCAGTTCTTC. Full variable domain (outside the CDR3, taken from reference TRBV5-5 and TRBJ2-1): DAGVTQSPTHLIKTRGQQVTLRCSPISGHKSVSWYQQVLGQGPQFIFQYYEKEERGRGNFPDRFSARQFPNYSSELNVNALLLGDSALYLCASSWGLAGDEQFFGPGTRLTVL.

The chain carries TRBV7-9 and TRBJ1-2, with no clear D. Between the trimmed V and J ends, which lost 4 bases and 4 bases, there was a span of 7 bases. The CDR3 covers 12 residues. Germline V gene sequence: CDR1 SEHNR, CDR2 FQNEAQ (reference sequence). CDR3 in amino acids: CASSSAGYGYTF. CDR3 nucleotides: TGTGCCAGCAGCTCAGCCGGCTATGGCTACACCTTC.

Concerning this clonotype: This clone may be a read error of a much larger clone one base away. The chain combines TRBV3-1 with TRBJ1-5; D possibly corresponds to TRBD1 (5 bases). This CDR3 contains 15 residues. Germline CDR1 and CDR2: LGHDT and YNNKEL (reference sequence). CDR3 in amino acids: CACSQDGGGNQPQHF. CDR3 DNA sequence: TGTGCCTGCAGCCAAGACGGGGGTGGCAATCAGCCCCAGCATTTT.

The chain couples TRBV6-6 to TRBJ1-2; tentative D call: TRBD1 (6 bases). This CDR3 has 18 residues. The V end was cut by 0 bases, the J end by 1 base, with 18 bases between. Germline V gene data show CDR1 as MNHNY and CDR2 as SVGAGI (reference sequence). Here the CDR3 DNA reads TGTGCCAGCAGTTACTCGAACGGTTGGACAGAGCTTAACTATGGCTACACCTTC. Protein: CASSYSNGWTELNYGYTF.

This clonotype was counted ten times or more. V gene TRBV6-6 combines with J gene TRBJ2-7; the D is unclear. Per the germline V gene, CDR1 is MNHNY and CDR2 is SVGAGI (reference sequence). CDR3 size: 12 residues. This CDR3 reads CGVTAGAYEQYF. The CDR3 coding sequence is TGTGGGGTAACAGCCGGAGCCTACGAGCAGTACTTC.